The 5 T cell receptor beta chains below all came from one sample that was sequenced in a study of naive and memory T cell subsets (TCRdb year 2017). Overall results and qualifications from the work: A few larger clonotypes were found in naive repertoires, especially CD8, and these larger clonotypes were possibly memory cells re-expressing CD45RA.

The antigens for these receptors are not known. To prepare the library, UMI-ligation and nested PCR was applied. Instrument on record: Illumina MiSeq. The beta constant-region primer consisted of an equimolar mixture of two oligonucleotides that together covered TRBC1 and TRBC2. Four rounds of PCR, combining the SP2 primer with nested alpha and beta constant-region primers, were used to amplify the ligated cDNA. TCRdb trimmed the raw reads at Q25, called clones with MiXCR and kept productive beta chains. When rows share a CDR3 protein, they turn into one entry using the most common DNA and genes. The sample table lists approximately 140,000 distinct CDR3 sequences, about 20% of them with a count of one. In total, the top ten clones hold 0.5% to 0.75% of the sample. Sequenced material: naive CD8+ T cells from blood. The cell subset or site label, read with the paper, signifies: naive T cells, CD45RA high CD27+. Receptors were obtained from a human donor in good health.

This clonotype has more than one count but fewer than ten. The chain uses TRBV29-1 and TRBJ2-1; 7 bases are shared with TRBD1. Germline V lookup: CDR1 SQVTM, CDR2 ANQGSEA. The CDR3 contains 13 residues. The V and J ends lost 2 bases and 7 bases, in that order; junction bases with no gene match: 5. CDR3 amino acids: CSVETATGNEQFF. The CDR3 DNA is TGCAGCGTTGAAACGGCGACAGGGAATGAGCAGTTCTTC.

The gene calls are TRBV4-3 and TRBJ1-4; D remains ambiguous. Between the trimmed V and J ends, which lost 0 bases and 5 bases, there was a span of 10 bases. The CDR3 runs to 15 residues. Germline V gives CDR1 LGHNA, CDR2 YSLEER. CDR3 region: CASSQDFRKNEKLFF. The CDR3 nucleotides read TGCGCCAGCAGCCAAGACTTCAGAAAGAATGAAAAACTGTTTTTT.

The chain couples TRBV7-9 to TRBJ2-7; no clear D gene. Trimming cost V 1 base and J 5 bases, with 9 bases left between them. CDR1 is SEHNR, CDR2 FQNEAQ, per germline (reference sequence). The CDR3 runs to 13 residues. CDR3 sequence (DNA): TGTGCCAGCAGCTTAGATGAGTATCACGAGCAGTACTTC. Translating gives CASSLDEYHEQYF.

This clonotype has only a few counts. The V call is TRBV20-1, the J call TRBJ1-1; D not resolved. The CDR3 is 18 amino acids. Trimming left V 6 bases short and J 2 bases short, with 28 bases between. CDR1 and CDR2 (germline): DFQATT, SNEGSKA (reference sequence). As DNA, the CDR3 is TGCAGTGCCCCCGGTGAGGTCCCCCCTTCGTGGGAAAACACTGAAGCTTTCTTT. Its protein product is CSAPGEVPPSWENTEAFF.

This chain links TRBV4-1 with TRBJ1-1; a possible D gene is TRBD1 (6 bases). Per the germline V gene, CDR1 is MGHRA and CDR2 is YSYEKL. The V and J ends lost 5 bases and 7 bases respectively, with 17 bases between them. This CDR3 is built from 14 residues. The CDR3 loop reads CASSSSGTQIEAFF. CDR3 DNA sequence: TGCGCCAGCAGCAGCTCCGGGACACAAATTGAAGCTTTCTTT.